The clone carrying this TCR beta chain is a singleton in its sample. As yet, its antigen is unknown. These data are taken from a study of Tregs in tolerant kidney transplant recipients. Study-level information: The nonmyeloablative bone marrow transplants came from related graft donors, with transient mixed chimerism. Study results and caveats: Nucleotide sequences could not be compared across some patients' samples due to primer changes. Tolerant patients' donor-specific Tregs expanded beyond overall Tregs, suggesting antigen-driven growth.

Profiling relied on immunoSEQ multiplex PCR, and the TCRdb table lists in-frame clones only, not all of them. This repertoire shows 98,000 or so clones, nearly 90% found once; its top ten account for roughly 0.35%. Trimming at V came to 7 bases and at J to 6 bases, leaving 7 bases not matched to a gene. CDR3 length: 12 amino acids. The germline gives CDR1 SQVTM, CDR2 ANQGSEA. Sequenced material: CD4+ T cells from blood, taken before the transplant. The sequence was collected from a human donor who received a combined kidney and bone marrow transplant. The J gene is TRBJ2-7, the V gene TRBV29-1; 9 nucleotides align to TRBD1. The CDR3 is CSGRQGEGEQYF. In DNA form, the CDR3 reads TGCAGCGGAAGACAGGGGGAGGGCGAGCAGTACTTC.